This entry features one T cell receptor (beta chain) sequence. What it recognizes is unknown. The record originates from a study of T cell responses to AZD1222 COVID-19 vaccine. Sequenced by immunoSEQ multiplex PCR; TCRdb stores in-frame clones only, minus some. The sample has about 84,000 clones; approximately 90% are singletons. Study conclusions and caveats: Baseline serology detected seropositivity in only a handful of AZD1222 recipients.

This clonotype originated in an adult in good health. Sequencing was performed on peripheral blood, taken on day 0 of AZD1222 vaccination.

The CDR3 reads CASRLGGGEINEQYF. In DNA, the CDR3 is TGTGCCAGCAGATTAGGAGGGGGAGAGATCAACGAGCAGTACTTC. The chain combines TRBV5-4 with TRBJ2-7, with D perhaps given as TRBD1 or TRBD2 (6 bases each). Germline V gene lookup returns CDR1 SGHNT and CDR2 YYREEE (reference sequence). V dropped 5 bases and J dropped 5 bases, with 20 bases sitting between them. The CDR3 length is 15 residues.